The sequence of this T cell receptor beta chain was determined in a study of blood T cell repertoires in COVID-19 (dated by TCRdb to 2018 to 2021). About the investigation overall: Collaborator samples came from the United States, Italy and Spain and covered acute and convalescent phases of COVID-19. The prospective study material was composed of cDNA or gDNA derived from T cells, B-cell-depleted T cells, or PBMCs. Subjects who had been exposed to COVID-19, were actively infected with it, or had recovered from it provided the deeply sampled blood TCRbeta repertoires that made up the dataset. The repertoires were released in a freely available public database intended as a resource for research on the immune response to SARS-CoV-2. Samples came from the ongoing ImmuneRACE study (first 160 participants) plus 1,254 subjects from 6 global collaborators. A de-identified subject ID, COVID-19 status, age in years and sex were almost always included in the sample metadata. Where HLA class I and class II types were available, the types were taken from metadata supplied by the sample provider, not from assay-based typing. The paper's findings and limits, for the study overall: The amount of clinical and demographic metadata varied by source and participant and was provided uncurated.

The immunoSEQ Assay, a bias-controlled multiplex PCR, was used to amplify TCRbeta CDR3 regions from genomic DNA. Concerning the study's data processing: The number of nucleated cells in each sample was estimated from the amplification of reference gene primers within the assay. To quantify the absolute abundance of each unique TCRbeta CDR3 rearrangement, sequence reads were collapsed and filtered. For each sample, productive Simpson clonality was calculated as the square root of Simpson's diversity index across productive rearrangements. Not all clones reach the TCRdb copy of this immuneACCESS table, which keeps in-frame sequences only. Checked studies attribute under half of the gap to unresolved V genes and leave the rest unexplained. V, J and clone size were drawn from that table, and D and trimming were deduced from the DNA. The sample has around 450,000 clones on record, roughly 87% of them singletons. Over 1.5% of the sample rests with the top ten.

Reading the germline V gene gives CDR1 SGHNT and CDR2 YENEEA. V was cut back by 0 bases and J by 2 bases, leaving a gap of 16 bases between them. The CDR3 spans 17 residues, from the cysteine through the phenylalanine. The kept DNA is CDR3 alone, 51 bases in frame from the first base. In the prospective study, participants were roughly 18 to 100 years old, resided in about two dozen geographic areas of the United States, and were enrolled through a virtual design. In the prospective study, cohorts were assigned on the basis of participant-reported clinical history obtained from a screening survey and a study questionnaire. In the prospective study, mobile phlebotomists collected whole blood, serum and a nasopharyngeal or oropharyngeal swab from each participant. Over a roughly 2-month period, participants in the prospective study had the option of providing additional blood draws and questionnaires. Blood samples from the prospective study were shipped frozen or at room temperature prior to DNA extraction.

Comment on this clone: Its antigen is currently not known. The record has no base qualities; no much larger clone is one base away.

What was sequenced was PBMCs or T cells enriched from blood (not recorded which). Rearrangement joined TRBV11-3 to TRBJ2-5; TRBD1 is perhaps the D gene, given 7 matching bases. The sequence was collected from a young woman with acute COVID-19. The CDR3: CASSLERDRPFQETQYF. In nucleotide form, the sequence is TGTGCCAGCAGCTTAGAGCGGGACAGACCATTTCAAGAGACCCAGTACTTC.